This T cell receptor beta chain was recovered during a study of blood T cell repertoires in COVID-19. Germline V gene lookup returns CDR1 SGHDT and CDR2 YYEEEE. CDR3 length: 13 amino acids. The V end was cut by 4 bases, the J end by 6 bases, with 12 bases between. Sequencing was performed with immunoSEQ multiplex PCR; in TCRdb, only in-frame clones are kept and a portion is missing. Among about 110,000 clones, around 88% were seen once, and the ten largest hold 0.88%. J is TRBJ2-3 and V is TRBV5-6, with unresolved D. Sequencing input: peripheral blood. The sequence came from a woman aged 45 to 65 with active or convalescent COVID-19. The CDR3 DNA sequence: TGTGCCAGCAGCCCCTACCCTTCGGATACGCAGTATTTT. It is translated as CASSPYPSDTQYF.